The 5 T cell receptor beta chains below come from one sample, sequenced in a study of vaccination and CD4 T cells after COVID-19. The treatment denotes: roughly 10-day PBMC culture with coronavirus spike peptide pools or control peptides (ViraFEST assay). The Oncomine TCR Beta short-read assay generated sequence data from the DNA of cultured CD4+ T cells. TCRdb re-derived calls from the PCR reads in MiXCR, one entry per CDR3 protein. The sample has approximately 10,000 distinct CDR3 sequences, approximately 58% seen once. Their antigen targets remain unknown. Sequencing was performed on CD4+ T cells from blood, cultured in vitro. The source is a human donor who had recovered from COVID-19.

V is TRBV6-1 and J is TRBJ1-5, with 8 bases fitting TRBD1. V trimming: 4 bases; J trimming: 6 bases; junction bases outside the gene matches: 8. The CDR3 extends over 15 amino acids. Germline V gene sequence: CDR1 MNHNS, CDR2 SASEGT. CDR3 in amino acids: CASSASQGAFQPQHF. The CDR3 nucleotides read TGTGCCAGCAGTGCCTCGCAGGGGGCCTTTCAGCCCCAGCATTTT.

The V gene is TRBV20-1, the J gene TRBJ2-7; 14 nucleotides match TRBD2. The CDR3 sequence is 16 residues long. Germline values: CDR1 DFQATT, CDR2 SNEGSKA (reference sequence). J was trimmed by 1 base and V by 0 bases; bases with no gene match: 2. The CDR3: CSAREGLAGVSYEQYF. In DNA form, the CDR3 reads TGCAGTGCTAGAGAGGGACTAGCGGGAGTGTCCTACGAGCAGTACTTC.

The chain is built from TRBV6-1 and TRBJ2-7, with TRBD1 as a possible D gene (6 bases). This CDR3 contains 13 residues. CDR1 is MNHNS and CDR2 is SASEGT in the germline V gene. The V end lost 5 bases, the J end lost 4 bases, and 12 bases lay between the germline ends. The CDR3 bases are TGTGCCAGCAGTCGGGACACCCTATACGAGCAGTACTTC. This sequence encodes CASSRDTLYEQYF.

CDR3 sequence: CASSVEQGHQPQHF. The CDR3 DNA follows: TGTGCCAGCAGTGTGGAACAGGGGCATCAGCCCCAGCATTTT. The chain carries TRBV2 and TRBJ1-5; 7 bases map to TRBD1. CDR1 is SNHLY, CDR2 FYNNEI, per germline. The CDR3 has 14 amino acids. The J segment lost 5 bases and the V segment lost 4 bases, leaving 5 bases of the junction unmatched.

This sequence joins TRBV20-1 and TRBJ2-1; 9 bases map to TRBD1. There are 14 residues in the CDR3. Germline CDR1 and CDR2: DFQATT and SNEGSKA (reference sequence). Trimming removed 6 bases from V and 3 bases from J; junction bases left unmatched: 6. The CDR3 loop reads CSASGTGIYNEQFF. DNA for the CDR3: TGCAGTGCCTCCGGGACAGGGATCTACAATGAGCAGTTCTTC.